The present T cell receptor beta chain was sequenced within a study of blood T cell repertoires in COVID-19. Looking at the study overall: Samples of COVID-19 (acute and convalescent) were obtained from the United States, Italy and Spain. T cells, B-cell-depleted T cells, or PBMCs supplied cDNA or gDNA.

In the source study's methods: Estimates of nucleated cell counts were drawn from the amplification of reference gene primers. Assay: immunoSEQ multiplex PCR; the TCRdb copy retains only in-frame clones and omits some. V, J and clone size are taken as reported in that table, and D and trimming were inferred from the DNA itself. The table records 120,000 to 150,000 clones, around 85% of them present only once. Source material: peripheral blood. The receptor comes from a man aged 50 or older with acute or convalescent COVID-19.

The CDR3 DNA sequence: TGTGCCAGCAGCTACGGGCCCTCGGCGAGAGGGGGCGAAAAACTGTTTTTT. Protein sequence: CASSYGPSARGGEKLFF. The rearrangement uses TRBV7-9 and TRBJ1-4, with 7 bases lining up with TRBD1. CDR1 and CDR2 (germline): SEHNR, FQNEAQ (reference sequence). There are 17 residues in the CDR3. Losses at the gene ends were 4 bases for V and 8 bases for J; bases not matched to a gene: 16.